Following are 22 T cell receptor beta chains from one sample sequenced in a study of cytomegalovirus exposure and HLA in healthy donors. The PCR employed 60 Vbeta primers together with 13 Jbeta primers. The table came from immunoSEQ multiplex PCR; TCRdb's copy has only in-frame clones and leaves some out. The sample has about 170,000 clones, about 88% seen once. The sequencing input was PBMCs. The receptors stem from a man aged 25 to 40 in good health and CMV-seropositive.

CDR3 protein: CATSRASGDTQYF. CDR3 bases: TGTGCCACCTCGCGCGCTAGCGGAGATACGCAGTATTTT. The chain links TRBV27 to TRBJ2-3; TRBD2 matches at 7 bases. J lost 5 bases, V lost 10 bases, and 9 bases had no gene match. The germline CDR1 and CDR2 sequences are MNHEY and SMNVEV (reference sequence). This CDR3 comprises 13 residues.

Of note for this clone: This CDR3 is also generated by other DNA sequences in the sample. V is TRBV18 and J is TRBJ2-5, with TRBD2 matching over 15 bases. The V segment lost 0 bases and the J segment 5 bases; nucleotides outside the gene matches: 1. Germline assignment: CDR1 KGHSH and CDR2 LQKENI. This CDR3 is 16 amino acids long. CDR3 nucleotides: TGTGCCAGCTCACCACCGGGACTAGCGGGAGGTGAGACCCAGTACTTC. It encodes CASSPPGLAGGETQYF.

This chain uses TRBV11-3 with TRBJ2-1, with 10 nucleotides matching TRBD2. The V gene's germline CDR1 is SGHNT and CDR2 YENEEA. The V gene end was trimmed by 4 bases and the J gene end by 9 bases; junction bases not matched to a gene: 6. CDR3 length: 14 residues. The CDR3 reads CASSSSGRAGEQFF. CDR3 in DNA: TGTGCCAGCAGCTCGAGCGGGAGGGCCGGTGAGCAGTTCTTC.

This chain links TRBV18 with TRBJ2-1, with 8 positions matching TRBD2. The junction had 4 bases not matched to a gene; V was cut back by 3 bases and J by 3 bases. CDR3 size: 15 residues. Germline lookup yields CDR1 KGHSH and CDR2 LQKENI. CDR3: CASSPGGASYNEQFF. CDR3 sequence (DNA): TGTGCCAGCTCACCCGGGGGGGCAAGCTACAATGAGCAGTTCTTC.

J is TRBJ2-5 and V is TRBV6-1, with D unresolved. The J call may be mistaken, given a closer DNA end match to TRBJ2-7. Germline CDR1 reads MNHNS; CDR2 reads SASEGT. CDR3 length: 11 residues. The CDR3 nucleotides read TGTGCCAGCAGTGCCCCCTACGAGCAGTACTTC. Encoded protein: CASSAPYEQYF.

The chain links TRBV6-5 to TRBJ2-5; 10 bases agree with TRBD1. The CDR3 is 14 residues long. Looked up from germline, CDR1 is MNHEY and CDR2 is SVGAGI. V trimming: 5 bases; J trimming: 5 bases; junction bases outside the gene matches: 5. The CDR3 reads CASSLDRGRETQYF. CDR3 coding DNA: TGTGCCAGCAGTCTGGACAGGGGGAGGGAGACCCAGTACTTC.

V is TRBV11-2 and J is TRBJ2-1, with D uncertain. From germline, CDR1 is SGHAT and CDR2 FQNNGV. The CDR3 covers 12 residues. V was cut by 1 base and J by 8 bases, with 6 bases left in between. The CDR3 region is CASSLGSDEQFF. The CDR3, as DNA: TGTGCCAGCAGCTTAGGGAGCGATGAGCAGTTCTTC.

This CDR3 reads CASSLGAGLSYNEQFF. In DNA form, the CDR3 reads TGCGCCAGCAGCTTGGGGGCAGGCCTCTCCTACAATGAGCAGTTCTTC. The V call is TRBV5-1, the J call TRBJ2-1; D unclear. Deletions cut 0 bases from V and 0 bases from J, with 10 bases between. This CDR3 comprises 16 residues. Germline-derived CDR1 and CDR2 are SGHRS and YFSETQ.

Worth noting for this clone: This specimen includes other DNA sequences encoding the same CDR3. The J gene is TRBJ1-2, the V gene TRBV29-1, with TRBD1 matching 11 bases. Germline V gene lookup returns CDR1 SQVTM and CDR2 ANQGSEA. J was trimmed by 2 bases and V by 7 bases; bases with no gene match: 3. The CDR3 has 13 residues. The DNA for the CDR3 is TGCAGCGCCCGGACAGGGGGCAACTATGGCTACACCTTC. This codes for CSARTGGNYGYTF.

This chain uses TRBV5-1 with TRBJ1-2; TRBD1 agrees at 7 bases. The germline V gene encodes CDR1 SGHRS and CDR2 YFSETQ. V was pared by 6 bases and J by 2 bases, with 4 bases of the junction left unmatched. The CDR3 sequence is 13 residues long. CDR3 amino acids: CASTPGQNYGYTF. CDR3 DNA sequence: TGCGCCAGCACCCCGGGACAGAACTATGGCTACACCTTC.

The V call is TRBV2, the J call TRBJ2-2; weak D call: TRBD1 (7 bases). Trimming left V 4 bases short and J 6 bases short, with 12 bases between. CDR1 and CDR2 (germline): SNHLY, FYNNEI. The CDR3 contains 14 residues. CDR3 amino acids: CASSVGGGSGELFF. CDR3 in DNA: TGTGCCAGCAGTGTAGGAGGGGGCTCCGGGGAGCTGTTTTTT.

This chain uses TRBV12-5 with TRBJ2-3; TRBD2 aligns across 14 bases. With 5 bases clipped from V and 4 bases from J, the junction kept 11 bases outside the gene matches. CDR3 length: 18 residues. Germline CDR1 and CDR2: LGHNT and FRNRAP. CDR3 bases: TGTGCTAGTGGTCCGATTATCGGACTAGCGGGAGGTGCAGATACGCAGTATTTT. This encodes CASGPIIGLAGGADTQYF.

CDR3 DNA sequence: TGTGCCAGCAGCGTAGGAGGTGGAGATCAGCCCCAGCATTTT. This sequence encodes CASSVGGGDQPQHF. This chain connects TRBV9 to TRBJ1-5, with D unresolved. The length of the CDR3 is 14 residues. Trimming cost V 0 bases and J 5 bases, with 9 bases left between them. Germline V gene sequence: CDR1 SGDLS, CDR2 YYNGEE. Variable domain in full (rest from reference TRBV9 and TRBJ1-5): DSGVTQTPKHLITATGQRVTLRCSPRSGDLSVYWYQQSLDQGLQFLIQYYNGEERAKGNILERFSAQQFPDLHSELNLSSLELGDSALYFCASSVGGGDQPQHFGDGTRLSIL.

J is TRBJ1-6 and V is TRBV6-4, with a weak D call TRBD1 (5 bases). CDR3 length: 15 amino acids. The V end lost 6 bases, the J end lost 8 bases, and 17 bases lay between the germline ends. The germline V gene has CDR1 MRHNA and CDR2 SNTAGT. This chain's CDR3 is CASRSGGTSDSPLHF. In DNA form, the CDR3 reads TGTGCCAGCAGGAGTGGAGGGACCTCGGATTCACCCCTCCACTTT.

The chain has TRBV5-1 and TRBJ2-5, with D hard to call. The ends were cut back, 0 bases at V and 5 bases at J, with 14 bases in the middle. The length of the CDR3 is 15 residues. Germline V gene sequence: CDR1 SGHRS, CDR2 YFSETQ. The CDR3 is CASSLVPRSSETQYF. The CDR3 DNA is TGCGCCAGCAGCTTGGTTCCTAGGTCCAGTGAGACCCAGTACTTC.

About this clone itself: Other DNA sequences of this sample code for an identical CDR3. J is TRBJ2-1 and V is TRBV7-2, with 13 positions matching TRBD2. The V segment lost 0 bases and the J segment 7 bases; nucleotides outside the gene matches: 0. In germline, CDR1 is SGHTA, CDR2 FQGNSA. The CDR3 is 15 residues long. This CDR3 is CASSLALAGGNEQFF. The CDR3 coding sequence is TGTGCCAGCAGCTTAGCACTAGCGGGGGGGAATGAGCAGTTCTTC.

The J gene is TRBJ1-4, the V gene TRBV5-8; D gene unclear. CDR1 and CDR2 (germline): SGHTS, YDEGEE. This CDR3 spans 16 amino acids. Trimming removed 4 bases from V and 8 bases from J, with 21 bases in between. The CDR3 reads CASSLMVNIKKEKLFF. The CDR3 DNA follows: TGTGCCAGCAGCCTGATGGTCAACATCAAAAAAGAAAAACTGTTTTTT.

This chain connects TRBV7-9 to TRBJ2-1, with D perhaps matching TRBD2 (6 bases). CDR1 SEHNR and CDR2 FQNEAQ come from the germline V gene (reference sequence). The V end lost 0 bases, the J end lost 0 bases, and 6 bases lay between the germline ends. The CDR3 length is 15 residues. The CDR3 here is CASSLAGSSYNEQFF. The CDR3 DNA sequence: TGTGCCAGCAGCTTAGCCGGGAGCTCCTACAATGAGCAGTTCTTC. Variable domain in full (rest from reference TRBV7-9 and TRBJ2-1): DTGVSQNPRHKITKRGQNVTFRCDPISEHNRLYWYRQTLGQGPEFLTYFQNEAQLEKSRLLSDRFSAERPKGSFSTLEIQRTEQGDSAMYLCASSLAGSSYNEQFFGPGTRLTVL.

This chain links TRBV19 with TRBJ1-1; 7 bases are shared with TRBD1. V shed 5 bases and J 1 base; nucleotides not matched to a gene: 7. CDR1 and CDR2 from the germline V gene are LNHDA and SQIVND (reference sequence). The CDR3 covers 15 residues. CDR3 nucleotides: TGTGCCAGTAGTTTAAGACAGGGACCGAACACTGAAGCTTTCTTT. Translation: CASSLRQGPNTEAFF. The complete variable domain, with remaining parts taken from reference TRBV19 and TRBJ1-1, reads DGGITQSPKYLFRKEGQNVTLSCEQNLNHDAMYWYRQDPGQGLRLIYYSQIVNDFQKGDIAEGYSVSREKKESFPLTVTSAQKNPTAFYLCASSLRQGPNTEAFFGQGTRLTVV.

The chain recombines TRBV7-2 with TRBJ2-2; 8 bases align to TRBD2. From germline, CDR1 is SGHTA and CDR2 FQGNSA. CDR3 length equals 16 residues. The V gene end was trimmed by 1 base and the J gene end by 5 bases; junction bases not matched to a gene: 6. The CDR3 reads CASSLVSGRATGELFF. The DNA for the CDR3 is TGTGCCAGCAGCTTAGTGTCCGGGAGGGCAACCGGGGAGCTGTTTTTT.

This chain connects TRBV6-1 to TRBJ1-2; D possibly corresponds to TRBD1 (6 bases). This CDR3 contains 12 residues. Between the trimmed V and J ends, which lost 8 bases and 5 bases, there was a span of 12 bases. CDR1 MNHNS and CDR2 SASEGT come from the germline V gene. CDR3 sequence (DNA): TGTGCCAGCCAGGGACAAAGGTATGGCTACACCTTC. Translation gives CASQGQRYGYTF.

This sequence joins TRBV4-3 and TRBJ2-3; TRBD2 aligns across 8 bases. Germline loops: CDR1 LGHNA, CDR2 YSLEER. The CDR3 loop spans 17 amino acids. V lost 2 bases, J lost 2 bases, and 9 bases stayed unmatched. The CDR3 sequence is CASSQRFLAGSTDTQYF. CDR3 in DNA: TGCGCCAGCAGCCAAAGGTTTCTAGCGGGTTCCACAGATACGCAGTATTTT.